Presented here are 10 T cell receptor beta chains from one specimen sequenced in a study of monozygotic twins with inflammatory bowel disease. With the 5' RACE reads reprocessed, TCRdb shows one record per CDR3 protein and no DNA. The sample table includes 150,000 to 200,000 distinct CDR3 sequences. Sequencing input: blood. These TCRs come from a human donor with ulcerative colitis or Crohn's disease, or a healthy co-twin of an affected twin (not recorded which).

The chain combines TRBV20-1 with TRBJ1-4. Germline V CDR1 and CDR2: DFQATT, SNEGSKA (reference sequence). The CDR3 runs 13 residues. The CDR3 loop is CSAAGALNEKLFF.

This chain's CDR3 is CASSSPTSFDEQFF. This chain joins TRBV28 and TRBJ2-1; TCRdb selects TRBD2, and the lack of DNA leaves this call unchecked. Germline CDR1 reads MDHEN; CDR2 reads SYDVKM. The CDR3 is made up of 14 amino acids.

The rearrangement uses TRBV7-2 and TRBJ2-3; the D call of TRBD2 rests on TCRdb alone, since no DNA is present to check it. In germline, CDR1 is SGHTA, CDR2 FQGNSA. CDR3 size: 16 residues. This chain's CDR3 is CASSLNSGPAGDTQYF.

The CDR3 loop reads CASSQEKPGQGLLHTEAFF. The J gene is TRBJ1-1, the V gene TRBV14; the TRBD1 assignment by TCRdb is unverifiable without DNA. Per germline, CDR1 SGHDN and CDR2 FVKESK. The CDR3 is made up of 19 amino acids.

This chain links TRBV7-9 with TRBJ2-4; as DNA is missing, the TRBD2 call by TCRdb cannot be tested. Germline CDR1 reads SEHNR; CDR2 reads FQNEAQ (reference sequence). This CDR3 region has 14 residues. CDR3 loop: CVSSFGTSGNIQYF.

This chain uses TRBV7-9 with TRBJ1-2; TCRdb's assignment of TRBD1 cannot be checked, as there is no DNA. Germline V lookup: CDR1 SEHNR, CDR2 FQNEAQ (reference sequence). CDR3 length: 15 amino acids. The CDR3 protein is CASSSTQGFNYGYTF.

This chain connects TRBV20-1 to TRBJ2-4. The CDR3 loop spans 14 amino acids. CDR1 is DFQATT and CDR2 is SNEGSKA in the germline V gene (reference sequence). CDR3 residues: CSARQAYAKNIQYF.

The chain carries TRBV12-2 and TRBJ1-5. TRBV12-2 is a pseudogene. The CDR3 has 16 residues. The chain's CDR3 is CASPTGGSGSNQPQHF.

The V and J genes are TRBV7-2 and TRBJ2-3; TCRdb's D call of TRBD1 is untestable without DNA. CDR1 is SGHTA and CDR2 is FQGNSA in the germline V gene. CDR3 length: 15 amino acids. This CDR3 is CASSLLGQGPDTQYF.

CDR3 protein: CASSKGGDTQYF. J is TRBJ2-3 and V is TRBV11-2; with no DNA, the TCRdb D assignment of TRBD1 cannot be verified. Germline V gene sequence: CDR1 SGHAT, CDR2 FQNNGV. This CDR3 contains 12 residues.